The TCR beta chain under discussion was sequenced for a study of shared clonotypes between healthy human individuals. General study findings and limits: It was the few donors that limited the genetic and exposure-history diversity represented. It was anticipated that sequencing depth would influence how many clonotypes donors shared.

This CDR3 has 14 amino acids. Trimming shortened V by 4 bases and J by 5 bases, and 14 bases separated the two germline ends. Germline lookup yields CDR1 MNHNY and CDR2 SVGAGI (reference sequence). The count of this clone is one. The target antigen is unknown. Sequenced by immunoSEQ multiplex PCR; TCRdb stores in-frame clones only, minus some. The data show hundreds of thousands of clones, roughly 77% seen once. The receptor's source is a woman aged 40 to 50 in good health. Some clones in this sample may be carry-over from other donors' samples. The sample comprised PBMCs. The chain combines TRBV6-6 with TRBJ2-5; no clear D. The CDR3 region is CASSSPQSRETQYF. The CDR3 DNA reads as TGTGCCAGCAGTTCCCCACAGTCCCGGGAGACCCAGTACTTC.